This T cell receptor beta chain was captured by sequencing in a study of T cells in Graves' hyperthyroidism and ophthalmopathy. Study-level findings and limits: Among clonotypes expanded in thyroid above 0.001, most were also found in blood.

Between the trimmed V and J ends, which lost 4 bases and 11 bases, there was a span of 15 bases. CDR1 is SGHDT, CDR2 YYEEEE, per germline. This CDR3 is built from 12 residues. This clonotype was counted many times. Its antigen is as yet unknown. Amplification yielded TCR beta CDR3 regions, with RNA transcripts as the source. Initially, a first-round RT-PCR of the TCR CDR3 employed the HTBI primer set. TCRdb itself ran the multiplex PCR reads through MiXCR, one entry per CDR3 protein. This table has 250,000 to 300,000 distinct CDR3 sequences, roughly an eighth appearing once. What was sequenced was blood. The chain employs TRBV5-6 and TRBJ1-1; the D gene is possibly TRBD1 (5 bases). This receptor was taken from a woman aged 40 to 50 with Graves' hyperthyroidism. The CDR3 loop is CASSPGTPAAFF. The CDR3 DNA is TGTGCCAGCAGCCCCGGGACTCCGGCTGCTTTCTTT.